Listed here are 12 T cell receptor beta chains from one sample, sequenced in a study of response to subunit inactivated influenza vaccine. A single record per CDR3 protein comes from TCRdb applying MiXCR to the RT-PCR reads. The sample lists about 620,000 distinct CDR3 sequences, about 10% occurring once. Sample: PBMCs from blood, taken on the day of vaccination. These receptors were taken from a man aged 45 to 65 who received an inactivated influenza vaccine.

The CDR3 nucleotides read TGTGCCAGCAGACCCGGACTAGCGGGGGGGCCGGGCACCGGGGAGCTGTTTTTT. Translated, it gives CASRPGLAGGPGTGELFF. This chain joins TRBV12-3 or TRBV12-4 and TRBJ2-2, with 15 bases aligning to TRBD2. CDR3 size: 18 residues. V was clipped by 6 bases and J by 4 bases; unmatched bases: 9.

This chain joins TRBV29-1 and TRBJ1-1; weak D call: TRBD1 (5 bases). This CDR3 region has 13 residues. V lost 3 bases and J 5 bases, leaving 13 bases between the germline ends. The germline gives CDR1 SQVTM, CDR2 ANQGSEA. CDR3: CSVEGRVRTEAFF. CDR3 DNA: TGCAGCGTTGAGGGCAGGGTCAGGACTGAAGCTTTCTTT.

This rearrangement joins TRBV15 to TRBJ1-5; 9 nucleotides agree with TRBD1. J was trimmed by 3 bases and V by 1 base; bases with no gene match: 4. The germline V gene has CDR1 LNHNV and CDR2 YYDKDF (reference sequence). The CDR3 runs 16 residues. Here the CDR3 reads CATSRARDRDNQPQHF. Here the CDR3 DNA reads TGTGCCACCAGCAGAGCCCGGGACAGGGACAATCAGCCCCAGCATTTT.

The V call is TRBV28, the J call TRBJ2-3; D gene uncertain. The CDR3 consists of 15 residues. V was trimmed by 3 bases and J by 2 bases, leaving 12 bases between them. The germline gives CDR1 MDHEN, CDR2 SYDVKM. Here the CDR3 reads CASSFNTRSTDTQYF. The CDR3 DNA sequence: TGTGCCAGCAGTTTTAATACGCGATCCACAGATACGCAGTATTTT.

This clonotype has a handful of counts. The chain uses TRBV29-1 and TRBJ2-3, with D possibly TRBD1 on 5 matching bases. The CDR3 covers 13 residues. Trimming took off 6 bases at V and 4 bases at J, with 14 bases between the two ends. Germline V CDR1 and CDR2: SQVTM, ANQGSEA. CDR3: CSVPVGLSDTQYF. Written as DNA, the CDR3 is TGCAGCGTGCCCGTGGGGCTGTCAGATACGCAGTATTTT.

This clonotype was counted between two and nine times. The V and J genes are TRBV29-1 and TRBJ1-2; tentative D call: TRBD1 (5 bases). V was clipped by 4 bases and J by 4 bases, with 10 bases between them. From germline, CDR1 is SQVTM and CDR2 ANQGSEA. This CDR3 comprises 12 residues. Here the CDR3 DNA reads TGCAGCGTTGGGGGGGACCTCTATGGCTACACCTTC. It specifies CSVGGDLYGYTF.

The chain employs TRBV30 and TRBJ2-1; D gene uncertain. The V and J ends lost 3 bases and 4 bases respectively, with 10 bases between them. This CDR3 region has 13 residues. Germline V gives CDR1 GTSNPN, CDR2 SVGIG (reference sequence). CDR3 residues: CAWRRYHYNEQFF. Here the CDR3 DNA reads TGTGCCTGGAGACGGTATCATTACAATGAGCAGTTCTTC.

The chain couples TRBV24-1 to TRBJ2-1; 7 nucleotides match TRBD2. Germline CDR1 and CDR2: KGHDR and SFDVKD. V shed 2 bases and J 6 bases; nucleotides not matched to a gene: 6. This CDR3 is 15 amino acids long. Here the CDR3 DNA reads TGTGCCACCAGTGATTCCGGGAGGAGTGTCAATGAGCAGTTCTTC. Amino acid sequence: CATSDSGRSVNEQFF.

This clonotype was seen a few times. The chain is built from TRBV13 and TRBJ2-6; D remains ambiguous. The CDR3 has 16 amino acids. V lost 5 bases to trimming and J lost 4 bases, with 15 bases between them. Germline CDR1 PRHDT, CDR2 FYEKMQ (reference sequence). CDR3 DNA: TGTGCCAGCAGCCCTACGCGGTTAACGGGGGCCAACGTCCTGACTTTC. Translating gives CASSPTRLTGANVLTF.

This clonotype has only a few counts. The chain carries TRBV16 and TRBJ2-3; D unclear. Deletions cut 0 bases from V and 2 bases from J, with 9 bases between. Germline CDR1 is KGHSY and CDR2 is FQNENV. This CDR3 contains 15 residues. The CDR3 here is CASSQSRLNTDTQYF. The CDR3 DNA reads TGTGCCAGCAGCCAATCTCGACTCAACACAGATACGCAGTATTTT.

The genes are TRBV7-9 and TRBJ1-4; possible D gene TRBD1, 6 bases. CDR1 and CDR2 (germline): SEHNR, FQNEAQ (reference sequence). This CDR3 has 14 amino acids. V lost 4 bases and J lost 5, with 11 bases in between. This chain's CDR3 is CASSSDSRNEKLFF. CDR3 DNA sequence: TGTGCCAGCAGCTCGGACAGCAGAAATGAAAAACTGTTTTTT.

The gene calls are TRBV12-3 or TRBV12-4 and TRBJ2-6; D is uncertain. The CDR3 totals 14 residues. Trimming cost V 8 bases and J 0 bases, with 8 bases left between them. This CDR3 reads CASGYYSGANVLTF. Here the CDR3 DNA reads TGTGCCAGCGGCTACTACTCTGGGGCCAACGTCCTGACTTTC.